This TCR beta chain was captured in a study of beta chain features in type 1 diabetes. With regard to this clone: What it recognizes is unknown.

Per germline, CDR1 SGHRS and CDR2 YFSETQ. V dropped 5 bases and J dropped 2; count of bases not matched to a gene: 5. The CDR3 spans 15 residues. What was sequenced were expressed TCRB transcripts, since all of the isolated RNA had been reverse transcribed. Sequencing used immunoSEQ multiplex PCR; TCRdb keeps in-frame clones, though not all of them. The profile shows under 300,000 clones, approximately 20% of them singletons. Sorted CD4+ subsets: naive, central memory, regulatory, stem cell-like memory (CD45RO/CCR7/CD25/CD127/CD95/CD27 panel). Notes on the study in general: Relative to healthy donors, patients appeared to have naive, central memory and Treg TCRB repertoires that were more similar. Shortening of TCRB CDR3s, moderate but significant, appeared in all four CD4+ subsets of Type 1 diabetes patients.

J is TRBJ2-2 and V is TRBV5-1; TRBD1 agrees at 8 bases. The sample consisted of naive CD4+ T cells from blood. The TCR sequence derives from a woman in her 40s with type 1 diabetes. CDR3 amino acids: CASRVGTGNTGELFF. The CDR3 DNA follows: TGCGCCAGCAGGGTGGGGACAGGAAACACCGGGGAGCTGTTTTTT.